This T cell receptor (beta chain) is from a study of OX40 agonist ivuxolimab in advanced cancers. Study-wide background: Previous treatment with anti-PD-1, anti-PD-L1 or anti-CTLA-4 therapy was allowed; 30% to 50% had received some. Three individuals attained partial responses, comprising one hepatocellular carcinoma case and two cutaneous melanoma cases. Notes on the study in general: CD4+ and CD8+ blood T cells expanded clonally by week 6 at 0.1 to 3.0 mg/kg.

Sequencing was performed with immunoSEQ multiplex PCR; in TCRdb, only in-frame clones are kept and a portion is missing. The sample shows around 15,000 clones, more than 80% of them seen only once. Germline-derived CDR1 and CDR2 are SNHLY and FYNNEI. The CDR3 runs to 16 residues. The V and J ends lost 5 bases and 0 bases respectively, with 17 bases between them. In the case of this clone: Its matching antigen is unknown.

Material: CD4+ or CD8+ T cells sorted from blood, obtained in a trial of the OX40 agonist ivuxolimab. This rearrangement joins TRBV2 to TRBJ2-7; weak D call: TRBD1 (6 bases). This sequence originates from an adult with an advanced solid tumor such as melanoma, head and neck, liver or kidney cancer. The CDR3 nucleotides are TGTGCCAGCAGTTACTCGGAGTGGACAGACTCCTACGAGCAGTACTTC. It yields the protein CASSYSEWTDSYEQYF.